Each of the 8 T cell receptor beta chains below was sequenced from the same sample in a study of OX40 agonist ivuxolimab in advanced cancers. This table comes from immunoSEQ multiplex PCR, and its TCRdb copy is limited to in-frame clones, with some not included. The profile shows more than 50,000 clones, approximately 85% of them singletons. This specimen was CD4+ or CD8+ T cells sorted from blood, taken in a trial of the OX40 agonist ivuxolimab. The source is an adult with an advanced solid tumor such as melanoma, head and neck, liver or kidney cancer.

This clone was detected once. V is TRBV9 and J is TRBJ2-7; D is undetermined. Germline values: CDR1 SGDLS, CDR2 YYNGEE. V lost 0 bases and J 2 bases, leaving 12 bases between the germline ends. The CDR3 sequence is 15 residues long. The CDR3 loop reads CASSVEATDPYEQYF. CDR3 nucleotides: TGTGCCAGCAGCGTAGAGGCTACGGACCCCTACGAGCAGTACTTC. Using reference TRBV9 and TRBJ2-7 for the parts outside the CDR3, the full variable domain is DSGVTQTPKHLITATGQRVTLRCSPRSGDLSVYWYQQSLDQGLQFLIQYYNGEERAKGNILERFSAQQFPDLHSELNLSSLELGDSALYFCASSVEATDPYEQYFGPGTRLTVT.

This clone appeared a single time. CDR3 bases: TGTGCCAGCAGGCCACCGGGACGGGGATTCAAGCAGTACTTC. This encodes CASRPPGRGFKQYF. The chain joins TRBV6-5 to TRBJ2-7; D may correspond to TRBD1 or TRBD2 (5 bases each). Trimming left V 6 bases short and J 8 bases short, with 20 bases between. The germline gives CDR1 MNHEY, CDR2 SVGAGI. The CDR3 runs to 14 residues.

This clone was picked up one time. The V gene is TRBV29-1, the J gene TRBJ1-2, with TRBD1 as a possible D gene (5 bases). V dropped 4 bases and J dropped 8 bases, with 14 bases sitting between them. Germline assignment: CDR1 SQVTM and CDR2 ANQGSEA. This CDR3 has 12 residues. The CDR3 bases are TGCAGCGTTGTAGAAGGGGTGGGAGGCTACACCTTC. It codes for CSVVEGVGGYTF.

The chain uses TRBV19 and TRBJ1-3, with 10 bases that match TRBD1. V lost 7 bases, J lost 3 bases, and 9 bases stayed unmatched. CDR3 length: 16 residues. Germline assignment: CDR1 LNHDA and CDR2 SQIVND (reference sequence). The CDR3 loop reads CASNPIDRGLGNTIYF. The CDR3 DNA reads TGTGCCAGTAACCCGATCGACAGGGGGCTTGGAAACACCATATATTTT. The full variable domain, with the rest looked up from reference TRBV19 and TRBJ1-3, is DGGITQSPKYLFRKEGQNVTLSCEQNLNHDAMYWYRQDPGQGLRLIYYSQIVNDFQKGDIAEGYSVSREKKESFPLTVTSAQKNPTAFYLCASNPIDRGLGNTIYFGEGSWLTVV.

This chain links TRBV11-2 with TRBJ1-4, with D possibly matching TRBD1 (6 bases). The CDR3 has 14 amino acids. Germline V gene lookup returns CDR1 SGHAT and CDR2 FQNNGV. With 5 bases removed from V and 11 bases from J, the gap between germline ends came to 18 bases. The CDR3 sequence is CASSIQGTTGKLFF. CDR3 DNA sequence: TGTGCCAGCAGCATACAAGGGACAACGGGGAAACTGTTTTTT.

DNA of the CDR3: TGCGCCAGCAGCCGAGGTGACATCCGGGAGACTATTGGCTACACCTTC. Translated: CASSRGDIRETIGYTF. The V call is TRBV5-1, the J call TRBJ1-2; D gene unclear. CDR1 is SGHRS, CDR2 YFSETQ, per germline. The CDR3 covers 16 residues. The V gene lost 4 bases and the J gene lost 7 bases, with 23 bases spanning the gap. Variable domain in full (rest from reference TRBV5-1 and TRBJ1-2): KAGVTQTPRYLIKTRGQQVTLSCSPISGHRSVSWYQQTPGQGLQFLFEYFSETQRNKGNFPGRFSGRQFSNSRSEMNVSTLELGDSALYLCASSRGDIRETIGYTFGSGTRLTVV.

The V gene is TRBV7-3, the J gene TRBJ1-6; tentatively, D is TRBD1 (6 bases). The V gene lost 5 bases and the J gene lost 7 bases, with 9 bases spanning the gap. The CDR3 is 13 amino acids. Germline V gene sequence: CDR1 SGHTA, CDR2 FQGTGA. Here the CDR3 DNA reads TGTGCCAGCAGCACGGACAGCAATTCACCCCTCCACTTT. Amino acids: CASSTDSNSPLHF.

The gene calls are TRBV2 and TRBJ1-1; D is uncertain. V was pared by 6 bases and J by 5 bases, with 13 bases between. Germline V CDR1 and CDR2: SNHLY, FYNNEI. There are 13 residues in the CDR3. CDR3 bases: TGTGCCAGCAGGGGCCGGGAGGAGACTGAAGCTTTCTTT. It specifies CASRGREETEAFF.